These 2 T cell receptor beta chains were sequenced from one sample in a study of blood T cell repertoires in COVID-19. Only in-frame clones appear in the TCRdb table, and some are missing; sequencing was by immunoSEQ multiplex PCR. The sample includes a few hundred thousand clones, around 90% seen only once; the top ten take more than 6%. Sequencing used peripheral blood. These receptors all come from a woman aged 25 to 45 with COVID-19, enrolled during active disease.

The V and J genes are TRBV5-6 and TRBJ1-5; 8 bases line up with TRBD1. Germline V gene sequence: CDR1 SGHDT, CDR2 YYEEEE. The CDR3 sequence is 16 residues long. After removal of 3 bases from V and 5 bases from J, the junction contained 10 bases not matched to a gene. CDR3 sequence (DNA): TGTGCCAGCAGCTCCTTCGACAGGGGAGGGCATCAGCCCCAGCATTTT. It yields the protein CASSSFDRGGHQPQHF.

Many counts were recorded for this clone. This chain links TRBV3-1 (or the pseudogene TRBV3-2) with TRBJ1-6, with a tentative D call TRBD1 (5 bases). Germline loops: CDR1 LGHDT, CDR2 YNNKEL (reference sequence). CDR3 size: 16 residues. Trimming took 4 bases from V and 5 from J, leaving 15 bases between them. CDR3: CASSRGTLRDNSPLHF. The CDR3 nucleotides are TGTGCCAGCAGCCGCGGGACGCTAAGGGATAATTCACCCCTCCACTTT.